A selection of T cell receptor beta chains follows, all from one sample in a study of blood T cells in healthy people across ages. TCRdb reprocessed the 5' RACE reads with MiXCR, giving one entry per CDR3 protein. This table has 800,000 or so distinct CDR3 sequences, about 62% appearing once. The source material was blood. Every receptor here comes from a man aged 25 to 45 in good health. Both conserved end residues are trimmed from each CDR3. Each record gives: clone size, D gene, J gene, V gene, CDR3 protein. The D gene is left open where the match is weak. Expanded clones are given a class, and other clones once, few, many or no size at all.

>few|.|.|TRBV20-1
SARDSGRGPYEQY
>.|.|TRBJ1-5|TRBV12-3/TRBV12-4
ASSLNSGGNQPQH
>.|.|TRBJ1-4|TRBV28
ASRLAGRSTNEKLF
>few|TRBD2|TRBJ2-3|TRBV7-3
ASSSLAGSTDTQY
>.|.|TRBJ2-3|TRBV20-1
SARHQSTDTQY
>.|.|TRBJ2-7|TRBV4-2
ASSQEASGLYTYEQY
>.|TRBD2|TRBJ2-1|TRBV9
ASSSQTGLAGGGSYNEQF
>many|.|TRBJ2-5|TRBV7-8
ASANGGQTTLQETQY
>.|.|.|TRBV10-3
AISEGYSPYEQY
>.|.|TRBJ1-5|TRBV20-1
SARPGISNQPQH
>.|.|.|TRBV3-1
ASRPAGARETQY
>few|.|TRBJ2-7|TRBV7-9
ASSFRQPHEQY
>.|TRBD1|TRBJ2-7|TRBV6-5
ASSQSGQPYEQY
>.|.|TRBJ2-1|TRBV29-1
SVSSWTDSYNEQF
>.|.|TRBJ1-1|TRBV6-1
ASRADGGGLAEAF
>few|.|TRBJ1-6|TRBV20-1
SATRTVGDSPLH
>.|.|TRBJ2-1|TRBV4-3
ASSRRVGSSEQF
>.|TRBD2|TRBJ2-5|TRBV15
ATSNLAGGQETQY
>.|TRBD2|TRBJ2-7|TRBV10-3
AISARAGPSSYEQY
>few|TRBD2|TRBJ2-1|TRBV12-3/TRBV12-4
ASRSGLAGGNEQF
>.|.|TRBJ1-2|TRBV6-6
ASGYLAGESGYT
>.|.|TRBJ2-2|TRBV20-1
SAGFTGELF
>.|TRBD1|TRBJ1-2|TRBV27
ASSDQGGGYT
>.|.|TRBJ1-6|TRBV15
ATSRSSYNSPLH
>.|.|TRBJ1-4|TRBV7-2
ASSLGGAGVGEKLF
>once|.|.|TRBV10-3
AISEANQETQY
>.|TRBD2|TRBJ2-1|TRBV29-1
SVVLVRGYYNEQF
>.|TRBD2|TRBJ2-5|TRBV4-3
ASSQLAGGLQETQY
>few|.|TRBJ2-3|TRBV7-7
ASSPYGASTDTQY
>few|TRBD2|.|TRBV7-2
ASSLLGLAGSETQY
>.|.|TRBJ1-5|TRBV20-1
SARSANQPQH
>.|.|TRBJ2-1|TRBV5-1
ASSFFSGGYNEQF
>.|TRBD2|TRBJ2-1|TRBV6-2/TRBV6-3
ASSAGLAGRRQYNEQF
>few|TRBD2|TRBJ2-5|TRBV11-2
ASSFPPFALAAKETQY
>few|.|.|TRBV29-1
SVSGVHYEQY
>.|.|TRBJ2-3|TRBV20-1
SAPRPTDTQY
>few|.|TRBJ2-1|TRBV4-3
ASSQEAGAVEQF